These T cell receptor beta chains were read from a single sample in a study of graft-versus-host responses after intestinal transplantation. Only in-frame clones appear in the TCRdb table, and some are missing; sequencing was by immunoSEQ multiplex PCR. The repertoire has tens of thousands of clones, about 93% of them found once; the top ten carry 1.5% to 2%. Their specific antigens are unknown. The sequencing here drew on unstimulated CD8+ T cells sorted from spleen or lymph node cells, taken before intestinal transplant. The receptors shown here come from a human donor who received an intestinal transplant. The CDR3 runs from the conserved cysteine through the conserved F or W. Each record gives: J gene, D gene, V gene, CDR3 protein. The D gene is left open where the match is weak.

j_gene: TRBJ1-1; d_gene: -; v_gene: TRBV9; CDR3aa: CASSVEGYTEAFF
j_gene: TRBJ1-3; d_gene: TRBD1; v_gene: TRBV6-1; CDR3aa: CASSANPTQGPVGNTIYF
j_gene: TRBJ2-5; d_gene: TRBD1; v_gene: TRBV11-2; CDR3aa: CASSLDRGLSETQYF
j_gene: TRBJ2-7; d_gene: TRBD1; v_gene: TRBV2; CDR3aa: CASRGLTGAHSYEQYF
j_gene: TRBJ2-3; d_gene: TRBD1; v_gene: TRBV27; CDR3aa: CASSLSGQGLRTDTQYF
j_gene: TRBJ1-1; d_gene: TRBD1; v_gene: TRBV10-2; CDR3aa: CASGWDRGETEAFF
j_gene: TRBJ2-7; d_gene: TRBD1; v_gene: TRBV29-1; CDR3aa: CSVGQGFSYEQYF
j_gene: TRBJ1-2; d_gene: TRBD1; v_gene: TRBV6-5; CDR3aa: CASSYSPGQGSGYTF
j_gene: TRBJ2-3; d_gene: TRBD2; v_gene: TRBV5-1; CDR3aa: CASSRPGTRTDTQYF
j_gene: TRBJ2-2; d_gene: -; v_gene: TRBV7-6; CDR3aa: CASSSTEGVPNTGELFF
j_gene: TRBJ1-4; d_gene: -; v_gene: TRBV18; CDR3aa: CASSQQGRNEKLFF
j_gene: TRBJ1-1; d_gene: -; v_gene: TRBV5-5; CDR3aa: CASSSPRAGTEAFF
j_gene: TRBJ1-6; d_gene: -; v_gene: TRBV27; CDR3aa: CASSPSVLGNSPLHF
j_gene: TRBJ2-3; d_gene: TRBD2; v_gene: TRBV10-2; CDR3aa: CASSTLAGGTDTQYF
j_gene: TRBJ2-4; d_gene: TRBD1; v_gene: TRBV7-2; CDR3aa: CASSSSGTVAKNIQYF
j_gene: TRBJ2-3; d_gene: TRBD2; v_gene: TRBV9; CDR3aa: CASSVGLAVMDTQYF
j_gene: TRBJ2-1; d_gene: TRBD1; v_gene: TRBV27; CDR3aa: CASSLTGGFDEQFF
j_gene: TRBJ2-7; d_gene: -; v_gene: TRBV4-1; CDR3aa: CASSQASTDFHEQYF
j_gene: TRBJ1-1; d_gene: -; v_gene: TRBV27; CDR3aa: CASSLTVGAEAFF
j_gene: TRBJ2-1; d_gene: -; v_gene: TRBV5-6; CDR3aa: CASSLMGHLDEQFF
j_gene: TRBJ2-7; d_gene: -; v_gene: TRBV7-9; CDR3aa: CASSPGWGDVHEQYF